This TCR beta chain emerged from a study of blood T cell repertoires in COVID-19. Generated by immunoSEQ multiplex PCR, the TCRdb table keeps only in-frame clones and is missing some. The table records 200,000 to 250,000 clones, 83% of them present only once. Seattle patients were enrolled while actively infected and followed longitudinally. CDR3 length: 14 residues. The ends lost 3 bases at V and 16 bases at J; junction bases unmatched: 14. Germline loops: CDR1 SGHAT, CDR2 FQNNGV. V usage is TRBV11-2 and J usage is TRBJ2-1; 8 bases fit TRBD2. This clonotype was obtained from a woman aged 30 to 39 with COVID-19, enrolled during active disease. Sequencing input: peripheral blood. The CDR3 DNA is TGTGCCAGCAGCTTTCTTCCGTTGGCGGGAGGCCCTTTCTTC. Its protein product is CASSFLPLAGGPFF.